The 31 T cell receptor beta chains given below trace back to one sample, sequenced in a study of vaccination effects on CD4 cells after COVID-19. Antigens of these TCRs are unknown. Measured with immunoSEQ multiplex PCR; TCRdb has only the in-frame clones, and not every one. The sample holds tens of thousands of clones, approximately 80% seen once. ViraFEST expansion of antigen-specific CD4+ T cells with viral peptide pools preceded sequencing. Subsequent to less than twelve days of culture, CD4+ T cells were isolated. No vaccinee had earlier SARS-CoV-2 infection, and nucleocapsid antibodies were negative. The source was CD4+ T cells from PBMCs cultured with HCoV-NL63 spike peptides, collected before COVID-19 vaccination. The receptors shown here come from a human donor who received a COVID-19 vaccine.

This chain links TRBV18 with TRBJ2-7, with 8 bases that match TRBD1. This CDR3 comprises 13 residues. V was clipped by 3 bases and J by 6 bases; unmatched bases: 4. Looked up from germline, CDR1 is KGHSH and CDR2 is LQKENI. CDR3 residues: CASSPTGALEQYV. The CDR3 DNA reads as TGTGCCAGCTCACCGACAGGGGCGCTCGAGCAGTACGTC.

This sequence joins TRBV5-1 and TRBJ1-1; D gene unclear. CDR3 length: 13 residues. Trimming removed 0 bases at V and 0 bases at J, with 3 bases between. Germline-derived CDR1 and CDR2 are SGHRS and YFSETQ. The CDR3 region is CASSLGLNTEAFF. CDR3 nucleotide sequence: TGCGCCAGCAGCTTGGGATTGAACACTGAAGCTTTCTTT.

The V and J genes are TRBV6-1 and TRBJ1-4; 9 nucleotides line up with TRBD1. V was clipped by 4 bases and J by 7 bases; unmatched bases: 10. This CDR3 has 16 amino acids. Germline CDR1 and CDR2: MNHNS and SASEGT. The CDR3 loop reads CASSAENRGRSEKLFF. CDR3 DNA: TGTGCCAGCAGTGCGGAGAACAGGGGGCGAAGTGAAAAACTGTTTTTT.

This chain joins TRBV28 and TRBJ1-1; possibly TRBD1 for D (5 bases). Deletions cut 2 bases from V and 10 bases from J, with 14 bases between. The CDR3 covers 13 residues. The germline V gene encodes CDR1 MDHEN and CDR2 SYDVKM. The CDR3 is CASSLRSGGRAFF. As DNA, the CDR3 is TGTGCCAGCAGTTTAAGGTCGGGGGGGAGAGCTTTCTTT.

This chain links TRBV6-2 or TRBV6-3 with TRBJ2-7; D gene unclear. V was trimmed by 0 bases and J by 4 bases, leaving 16 bases between them. The CDR3 length is 16 residues. CDR1 and CDR2 (germline): MNHEY, SVGEGT. The CDR3 DNA follows: TGTGCCAGCAGTTACTCGAAAATGGGGAATATTTACGAGCAGTACGTC. It codes for CASSYSKMGNIYEQYV.

This chain uses TRBV6-6 with TRBJ2-7, with 14 bases identical to TRBD2. Germline V lookup: CDR1 MNHNY, CDR2 SVGAGI (reference sequence). CDR3 length equals 15 residues. V lost 5 bases and J lost 4; bases outside the gene matches: 4. As DNA, the CDR3 is TGTGCCAGCAGTGTAGGGACTAGCGGGGGTTACGAGCAGTACGTC. It specifies CASSVGTSGGYEQYV.

The chain carries TRBV29-1 and TRBJ1-2, with 9 bases identical to TRBD1. In germline, CDR1 is SQVTM, CDR2 ANQGSEA. The length of the CDR3 is 12 residues. Germline trimming cut 3 bases from V and 7 bases from J; bases unmatched to any gene: 3. As DNA, the CDR3 is TGCAGCGTTGAGGGGGACAGGGTTGGCTACACCTTC. Its translation is CSVEGDRVGYTF.

The chain employs TRBV3-1 (or the pseudogene TRBV3-2) and TRBJ1-5, with D possibly TRBD1 on 5 matching bases. There are 17 residues in the CDR3. V lost 4 bases, J lost 4 bases, and 20 bases lay in between. Germline CDR1 and CDR2: LGHDT and YNNKEL (reference sequence). The CDR3 nucleotides read TGTGCCAGCAGCCCCCACGGGGGGATCGGTTCTAATCAGCCCCAGCATTTT. As protein: CASSPHGGIGSNQPQHF.

This clone was observed a single time. The chain uses TRBV12-5 and TRBJ2-3; D perhaps matches TRBD1 (8 bases). V was shortened by 4 bases and J by 0 bases, with 14 bases between the two germline ends. Germline CDR1 and CDR2: LGHNT and FRNRAP. The CDR3 is 16 residues long. This CDR3 reads CASGWNRGGSTDTQYF. CDR3 sequence (DNA): TGTGCTAGTGGTTGGAACAGGGGGGGAAGCACAGATACGCAGTATTTT.

The rearrangement uses TRBV18 and TRBJ2-5; 7 bases fit TRBD1. J lost 2 bases, V lost 2 bases, and 5 bases had no gene match. In germline, CDR1 is KGHSH, CDR2 LQKENI. This CDR3 region has 15 residues. CDR3 in amino acids: CASSPGDRDQETQYF. The CDR3 DNA reads as TGTGCCAGCTCACCAGGCGACAGGGATCAAGAGACCCAGTACTTC.

A few counts support this clone. This chain joins TRBV19 and TRBJ2-6, with D possibly being TRBD1 (6 bases). V lost 6 bases and J 0 bases, leaving 12 bases between the germline ends. CDR3 length: 16 residues. The germline gives CDR1 LNHDA, CDR2 SQIVND (reference sequence). CDR3 DNA: TGTGCCAGTAGCCAGACAGGCAGCTCTGGGGCCAACGTCCTGACTTTC. It is translated as CASSQTGSSGANVLTF.

The V gene is TRBV6-5, the J gene TRBJ1-1; D gene unclear. Trimming left V 0 bases short and J 0 bases short, with 11 bases between. This CDR3 contains 16 residues. The germline gives CDR1 MNHEY, CDR2 SVGAGI. Here the CDR3 DNA reads TGTGCCAGCAGTTACTCGTCTGGCAGAATGAACACTGAAGCTTTCTTT. Protein product: CASSYSSGRMNTEAFF.

This clone was found a few times. V gene TRBV6-1 combines with J gene TRBJ1-6; maybe TRBD1 (6 bases). Trimming cost V 0 bases and J 9 bases, with 12 bases left between them. The CDR3 totals 15 residues. Per germline, CDR1 MNHNS and CDR2 SASEGT. The CDR3 coding sequence is TGTGCCAGCAGTGAAGCACAGGGTCTTTCTTCACCCCTCCACTTT. Its protein is CASSEAQGLSSPLHF.

The chain carries TRBV28 and TRBJ2-7; D may be TRBD1 (6 bases). The germline CDR1 and CDR2 sequences are MDHEN and SYDVKM. Trimming shortened V by 4 bases and J by 6 bases, and 16 bases separated the two germline ends. The CDR3 totals 14 residues. The CDR3 here is CASSYPGQPREQYV. DNA of the CDR3: TGTGCCAGCAGTTACCCGGGACAACCTCGCGAGCAGTACGTC.

V usage is TRBV5-1 and J usage is TRBJ2-5; possibly TRBD1 or TRBD2 for D (5 bases each). CDR1 is SGHRS and CDR2 is YFSETQ in the germline V gene. The CDR3 is 13 amino acids. Trimming left V 7 bases short and J 2 bases short, with 12 bases between. CDR3 bases: TGCGCCAGCGGGACCGATTTACAAGAGACCCAGTACTTC. Protein product: CASGTDLQETQYF.

This chain links TRBV7-9 with TRBJ1-2; 7 positions agree with TRBD1. The CDR3 has 14 amino acids. V gave up 5 bases and J gave up 4 bases; unmatched junction bases: 7. Germline values: CDR1 SEHNR, CDR2 FQNEAQ (reference sequence). The CDR3 region has the DNA TGTGCCAGCAGCATACAGGGACAGAGCTATGGCTACACCTTC. Residues: CASSIQGQSYGYTF.

This clone counts as medium-sized. The chain joins TRBV9 to TRBJ1-1; D is unresolved. The CDR3 is made up of 14 amino acids. Germline V gene data show CDR1 as SGDLS and CDR2 as YYNGEE. The V end lost 0 bases, the J end lost 1 base, and 7 bases lay between the germline ends. CDR3 region: CASSVAGGNTEAFF. CDR3 nucleotide sequence: TGTGCCAGCAGCGTAGCCGGAGGGAACACTGAAGCTTTCTTT.

This clone was detected once. The chain joins TRBV20-1 to TRBJ1-2; D is undetermined. V was shortened by 4 bases and J by 1 base, with 4 bases between the two germline ends. The CDR3 consists of 11 residues. The V gene's germline CDR1 is DFQATT and CDR2 SNEGSKA (reference sequence). CDR3 DNA: TGCAGTGCTACTGTTAACTATGGCTACACCTTC. Its protein is CSATVNYGYTF.

As DNA, the CDR3 is TGTGCCAGCAGTTCATTTCCGGCATCGAATGAAAAACTGTTTTTT. Its translation: CASSSFPASNEKLFF. This chain connects TRBV2 to TRBJ1-4; D unclear. The CDR3 loop spans 15 amino acids. The germline gives CDR1 SNHLY, CDR2 FYNNEI. V shed 5 bases and J shed 5 bases, with 15 bases lying between them.

The chain carries TRBV7-9 and TRBJ2-7, with TRBD1 as a possible D gene (6 bases). Deletions cut 2 bases from V and 4 bases from J, with 9 bases between. The CDR3 covers 13 residues. Germline CDR1 and CDR2: SEHNR and FQNEAQ (reference sequence). DNA for the CDR3: TGTGCCAGCAGCTTAACAGGGACATACGAGCAGTACGTC. It yields the protein CASSLTGTYEQYV.

The chain employs TRBV7-2 and TRBJ2-5, with 10 bases that match TRBD1. The CDR3 loop spans 13 amino acids. The germline CDR1 and CDR2 sequences are SGHTA and FQGNSA. Losses at the gene ends were 6 bases for V and 5 bases for J; bases not matched to a gene: 3. The CDR3 nucleotides read TGTGCCAGCAGGGGGACAGGGGTTGAGACCCAGTACTTC. It specifies CASRGTGVETQYF. Variable domain in full (rest from reference TRBV7-2 and TRBJ2-5): GAGVSQSPSNKVTEKGKDVELRCDPISGHTALYWYRQSLGQGLEFLIYFQGNSAPDKSGLPSDRFSAERTGGSVSTLTIQRTQQEDSAVYLCASRGTGVETQYFGPGTRLLVL.

V gene TRBV7-9 combines with J gene TRBJ1-2, with D uncertain. The CDR3 has 13 residues. V lost 3 bases to trimming and J lost 5 bases, with 10 bases between them. Germline CDR1 is SEHNR and CDR2 is FQNEAQ (reference sequence). The CDR3 is CASSFQSEYGYTF. CDR3 sequence (DNA): TGTGCCAGCAGCTTTCAGTCGGAATATGGCTACACCTTC.

The chain is built from TRBV29-1 and TRBJ2-5, with D perhaps matching TRBD2 (6 bases). This CDR3 has 13 residues. Trimming cost V 2 bases and J 2 bases, with 9 bases left between them. CDR1 and CDR2 (germline): SQVTM, ANQGSEA. CDR3 in DNA: TGCAGCGTTGAACTGCGGGGACAAGAGACCCAGTACTTC. As protein: CSVELRGQETQYF.

Here the CDR3 reads CASSLLWGGYYGYTF. CDR3 coding DNA: TGCGCCAGCAGCTTGCTCTGGGGGGGATACTATGGCTACACCTTC. The chain links TRBV5-1 to TRBJ1-2; a possible D gene is TRBD1 (5 bases). Germline CDR1 and CDR2: SGHRS and YFSETQ. The CDR3 sequence is 15 residues long. V lost 1 base, J lost 3 bases, and 13 bases lay in between.

J is TRBJ2-2 and V is TRBV29-1; the D gene is possibly TRBD2 (6 bases). Germline assignment: CDR1 SQVTM and CDR2 ANQGSEA. The CDR3 is made up of 12 amino acids. The CDR3 here is CRGGVGGGELFF. CDR3 DNA: TGCAGGGGGGGAGTGGGGGGCGGGGAGCTGTTTTTT.

The chain's CDR3 is CAISDRARGYEQYV. Written as DNA, the CDR3 is TGTGCCATCTCAGACAGGGCAAGGGGCTACGAGCAGTACGTC. The V and J genes are TRBV10-3 and TRBJ2-7; 7 nucleotides line up with TRBD1. Germline values: CDR1 ENHRY, CDR2 SYGVKD. The J segment lost 3 bases and the V segment lost 8 bases, leaving 10 bases of the junction unmatched. This CDR3 has 14 amino acids.

The chain is built from TRBV18 and TRBJ2-3; D is ambiguous. V lost 5 bases to trimming and J lost 0 bases, with 9 bases between them. The CDR3 has 14 amino acids. Germline CDR1 is KGHSH and CDR2 is LQKENI. The CDR3 DNA is TGTGCCAGCTCATCAGACTCAAGCACAGATACGCAGTATTTT. Translating it yields CASSSDSSTDTQYF. The entire variable domain, with the rest obtained from reference TRBV18 and TRBJ2-3, is as follows: NAGVMQNPRHLVRRRGQEARLRCSPMKGHSHVYWYRQLPEEGLKFMVYLQKENIIDESGMPKERFSAEFPKEGPSILRIQQVVRGDSAAYFCASSSDSSTDTQYFGPGTRLTVL.

A single count supports this clone. This CDR3 is CASLQGRTEAFF. The CDR3 DNA reads as TGCGCCAGTTTACAGGGACGCACTGAAGCTTTCTTT. The rearrangement joins TRBV10-2 to TRBJ1-1, with D possibly matching TRBD1 (6 bases). Germline V gene lookup returns CDR1 WSHSY and CDR2 SAAADI. Trimming removed 9 bases from V and 4 bases from J, with 12 bases in between. CDR3 length: 12 residues.

This clone was observed a handful of times. This CDR3 is CASSLTGDTEAFF. The CDR3 DNA sequence: TGTGCCAGCAGCTTAACAGGGGACACTGAAGCTTTCTTT. The V and J genes are TRBV7-6 and TRBJ1-1, with 7 bases that match TRBD1. Per the germline V gene, CDR1 is SGHVS and CDR2 is FNYEAQ. V trimming: 2 bases; J trimming: 3 bases; junction bases outside the gene matches: 0. The CDR3 totals 13 residues. Supplemented by reference TRBV7-6 and TRBJ1-1, the full variable domain reads GAGVSQSPRYKVTKRGQDVALRCDPISGHVSLYWYRQALGQGPEFLTYFNYEAQQDKSGLPNDRFSAERPEGSISTLTIQRTEQRDSAMYRCASSLTGDTEAFFGQGTRLTVV.

This chain joins TRBV12-3 or TRBV12-4 and TRBJ2-7, with D unresolved. This CDR3 is 13 amino acids long. Trimming shortened V by 3 bases and J by 3 bases, and 9 bases separated the two germline ends. In DNA form, the CDR3 reads TGTGCCAGCAGTTTCGGGCACCTCTACGAGCAGTACGTC. It translates to CASSFGHLYEQYV.

The V call is TRBV9, the J call TRBJ1-2; 10 nucleotides align to TRBD1. This CDR3 region has 14 residues. Germline CDR1 SGDLS, CDR2 YYNGEE. The J segment lost 2 bases and the V segment lost 4 bases, leaving 2 bases of the junction unmatched. The CDR3 here is CASSPDRGNYGYTF. CDR3 DNA: TGTGCCAGCAGCCCGGACAGGGGGAACTATGGCTACACCTTC. Based on the CDR3 plus reference TRBV9 and TRBJ1-2, the full variable domain is DSGVTQTPKHLITATGQRVTLRCSPRSGDLSVYWYQQSLDQGLQFLIQYYNGEERAKGNILERFSAQQFPDLHSELNLSSLELGDSALYFCASSPDRGNYGYTFGSGTRLTVV.